Listed here is a single T cell receptor (beta chain). The data are from a study of response to subunit inactivated influenza vaccine. TCRdb re-called the RT-PCR reads through MiXCR, storing one row per CDR3 protein. Of some 540,000 distinct CDR3 sequences detected, under 25% appear once; the ten largest clones hold approximately 3%. Germline V gene sequence: CDR1 SEHNR, CDR2 FQNEAQ (reference sequence). Trimming took off 1 base at V and 8 bases at J, with 8 bases between the two ends. This CDR3 spans 13 amino acids. These data were also filed under a second study, of T cells expressing NK-cell markers. According to that study: TCR beta cDNA was generated via 5'RACE template switching incorporating UMIs.

The sequences come from CD4+ T cells sorted from PBMCs, collected 12 days after vaccination. The source is a man aged 45-65 years who received an inactivated influenza vaccine. This chain links TRBV7-9 with TRBJ2-2, with D hard to call. CDR3: CASSLEASGELFF. The CDR3 coding sequence is TGTGCCAGCAGCTTAGAAGCGTCTGGGGAGCTGTTTTTT.